This T cell receptor beta chain is drawn from a study of resident and recirculating memory T cells in vitiligo (dated by TCRdb to the late 2010s). A note on the overall study: The study took epidermis from shave biopsies of two lesional and two nonlesional sites, plus PBMCs, from each of a few stable vitiligo patients for TCR beta sequencing. Without cell sorting, samples were homogenized immediately before genomic DNA was extracted using the Qiagen DNeasy Blood & Tissue Kit. The human TCR beta sequencing was designed to test whether specific clones found in lesional vitiligo skin differed from the clones found in nonlesional skin and in blood. What the research found in general, with its limitations: No single dominant TCR clone was found, and clonality differed from one vitiligo lesion to another. Mechanistic studies in the future are needed to assess how much the detected T cell clones and the human Trm pools versus Tcm pools each contribute. TCR sequences were not shared across biopsy sites or across patients, which suggests that different T cell clones infiltrate different lesions, a pattern described as private specificity. Even within a single patient, overlap and correlation analysis found no significant repertoire overlap between any biopsies apart from each lesion compared with itself.

The germline V gene specifies MNHEY as CDR1 and SVGAGI as CDR2. The CDR3 runs 14 residues from the cysteine to the phenylalanine. Only CDR3 DNA remains: 42 bases, in frame from the first base. Trimming at the junction amounts to 6 bases on V and 4 bases on J, and the germline ends lie 13 bases apart. Comment on this clone: Its antigen target is currently unknown. Base qualities were left out, and no much larger clone turns up one base away.

The immunoSEQ hsTCRB kit was used to amplify TCR beta chains from genomic DNA. TCR beta libraries were sequenced on an Illumina MiSeq instrument by the immunoSEQ service. The authors processed their data as follows. The immunoSEQ Analyzer was used to analyze the repertoire data. Imported from immuneACCESS, the table was reduced by TCRdb to in-frame sequences with V and J called. These copies leave out some clones; in studies compared against another copy, an unresolved V gene accounts for under half, and the cause of the remainder is not known. That table is the source of V, J and clone size, and D and trimming were worked out from the DNA. Here the sample has about 76,000 clones; around 92% occur a single time. The ten largest clones add up to about 5.5% of the sample. Vitiligo was considered stable when no change in lesions had been observed over the previous 6 months. Stable patients also had to lack confetti depigmentation, a clinical sign of active vitiligo. Patients who had been treated within the previous three months were excluded. PBMCs were isolated from heparinized blood by Ficoll density gradient centrifugation and were subsequently flash-frozen.

In this chain, TRBV6-5 is recombined with TRBJ1-5; a tentative D match to TRBD1 spans 5 bases. The sample consisted of blood. This sequence was found in a male donor with vitiligo. The CDR3 protein is CASRRSRGNQPQHF. The nucleotide sequence reads TGTGCCAGCAGGAGGTCTAGGGGTAATCAGCCCCAGCATTTT.